Detailed here is one TCR beta chain. The antigen is unknown. Constant-segment primers served in 5'RACE that generated TCR alpha and TCR beta cDNA libraries bearing sample barcodes and UMIs. TCRdb redid the calling of the 5' RACE reads with MiXCR, one entry per CDR3 protein. This table holds nearly 250,000 distinct CDR3 sequences, approximately 15% found once. The CDR3 is made up of 16 amino acids. Trimming took off 3 bases at V and 4 bases at J, with 18 bases between the two ends. Germline-derived CDR1 and CDR2 are KGHSH and LQKENI. This entry belongs to a study of T-cell memory formation after mild COVID-19. Study-wide context: Clustering of TCRs was largely donor specific. General study points: The authors left the SARS-CoV-2 specificity of second-wave clones peaking on day 37 unconfirmed. The study found contracting CD4+ clones mainly in CM and EM and contracting CD8+ clones in EMRA.

The J gene is TRBJ2-5, the V gene TRBV18, with D tentatively TRBD2 (6 bases). This sequence was found in an adult woman who had mild COVID-19 (a few samples of this study predate the infection). Cell type and time point are not known. The sample consisted of PBMCs or a T cell subset sorted from them (not recorded which). CDR3 DNA: TGTGCCAGCTCACCGGGACGGCTCGGGGGTAGAGAGACCCAGTACTTC. Amino acid sequence: CASSPGRLGGRETQYF.